These 8 T cell receptor beta chains were all obtained from the same sample, sequenced in a study of blood T cells in healthy people across ages. Primed by a sample-barcoded 5' primer and a J-beta primer mix, a second PCR proceeded for about 6 to 11 cycles. TCRdb reanalysed the 5' RACE reads using MiXCR and keeps one entry per CDR3 protein. The table has more than 450,000 distinct CDR3 sequences, roughly a quarter seen once. These data were also reused for a study on T cells of mothers and their children.

The sequenced sample consisted of blood. These TCRs come from a boy under 10 years old in good health.

In this sample, this clonotype turned up a few times. This rearrangement joins TRBV5-1 to TRBJ2-7; TRBD2 aligns across 10 bases. The J segment lost 7 bases and the V segment lost 0 bases, leaving 4 bases of the junction unmatched. Germline-derived CDR1 and CDR2 are SGHRS and YFSETQ. The CDR3 is made up of 14 amino acids. Here the CDR3 reads CASSLDLAGVEQYF. CDR3 coding DNA: TGCGCCAGCAGCTTGGATCTAGCGGGAGTGGAGCAGTACTTC.

This clonotype appeared a few times. The chain couples TRBV7-9 to TRBJ1-3; no clear D. Germline lookup yields CDR1 SEHNR and CDR2 FQNEAQ (reference sequence). Trimming cost V 4 bases and J 7 bases, with 14 bases left between them. The CDR3 is made up of 14 amino acids. CDR3 protein: CASSWGVRWNTIYF. The CDR3 DNA reads as TGTGCCAGCAGCTGGGGAGTGCGGTGGAACACCATATATTTT.

V usage is TRBV7-9 and J usage is TRBJ2-5, with 14 bases that match TRBD2. V gave up 1 base and J gave up 5 bases; unmatched junction bases: 3. The CDR3 runs to 16 residues. Germline CDR1 and CDR2: SEHNR and FQNEAQ (reference sequence). Here the CDR3 DNA reads TGTGCCAGCAGCTTAGAGGGACTAGCGGGAGTCGAGACCCAGTACTTC. Translated: CASSLEGLAGVETQYF. Filled out from reference TRBV7-9 and TRBJ2-5, the complete variable domain reads DTGVSQNPRHKITKRGQNVTFRCDPISEHNRLYWYRQTLGQGPEFLTYFQNEAQLEKSRLLSDRFSAERPKGSFSTLEIQRTEQGDSAMYLCASSLEGLAGVETQYFGPGTRLLVL.

This clonotype was observed a handful of times. The rearrangement joins TRBV30 to TRBJ1-1; D remains unclear. The CDR3 contains 12 residues. V lost 2 bases and J 1 base, leaving 5 bases between the germline ends. Germline values: CDR1 GTSNPN, CDR2 SVGIG (reference sequence). The CDR3: CAWSLPNTEAFF. The CDR3 nucleotides are TGTGCCTGGAGTCTGCCGAACACTGAAGCTTTCTTT.

This clonotype has more than one count but fewer than ten. The rearrangement links TRBV5-1 to TRBJ2-3; 8 bases are a match to TRBD2. The junction had 1 base not matched to a gene; V was cut back by 5 bases and J by 2 bases. The CDR3 length is 13 residues. Germline CDR1 is SGHRS and CDR2 is YFSETQ. In DNA, the CDR3 is TGCGCCAGCAGTAGCGGGATCACAGATACGCAGTATTTT. As protein: CASSSGITDTQYF.

The chain combines TRBV5-6 with TRBJ2-5; 8 bases agree with TRBD2. The length of the CDR3 is 15 residues. The germline CDR1 and CDR2 sequences are SGHDT and YYEEEE. The V gene end was trimmed by 1 base and the J gene end by 5 bases; junction bases not matched to a gene: 7. The CDR3 region is CASSLSRGARETQYF. The CDR3 DNA reads TGTGCCAGCAGCTTGTCGCGGGGGGCGAGGGAGACCCAGTACTTC.

V and J are TRBV14 and TRBJ1-1; possibly TRBD1 for D (5 bases). The CDR3 runs to 15 residues. Germline CDR1 SGHDN, CDR2 FVKESK. V lost 4 bases and J lost 5, with 17 bases in between. CDR3 nucleotides: TGTGCCAGCAGCCTCCGGGACGTACGATGGACTGAAGCTTTCTTT. It codes for CASSLRDVRWTEAFF.

The chain links TRBV19 to TRBJ2-7; tentatively, D is TRBD2 (5 bases). There are 15 residues in the CDR3. With 3 bases removed from V and 2 bases from J, the gap between germline ends came to 14 bases. The germline CDR1 and CDR2 sequences are LNHDA and SQIVND (reference sequence). In DNA, the CDR3 is TGTGCCAGTAGTATGGTCGGATACGGGGCCTACGAGCAGTACTTC. Its protein is CASSMVGYGAYEQYF.